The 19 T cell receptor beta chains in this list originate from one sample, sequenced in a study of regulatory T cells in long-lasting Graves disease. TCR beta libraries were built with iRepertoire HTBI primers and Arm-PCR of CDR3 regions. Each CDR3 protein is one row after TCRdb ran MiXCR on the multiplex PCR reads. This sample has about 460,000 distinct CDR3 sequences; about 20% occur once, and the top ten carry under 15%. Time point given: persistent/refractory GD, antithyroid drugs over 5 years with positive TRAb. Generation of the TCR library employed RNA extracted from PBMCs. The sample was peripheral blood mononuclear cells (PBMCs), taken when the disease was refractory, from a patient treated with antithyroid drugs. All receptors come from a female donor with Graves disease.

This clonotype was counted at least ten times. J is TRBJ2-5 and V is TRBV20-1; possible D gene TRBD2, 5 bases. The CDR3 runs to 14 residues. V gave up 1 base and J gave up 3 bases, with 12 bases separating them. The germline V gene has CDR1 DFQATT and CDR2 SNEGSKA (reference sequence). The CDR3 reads CSARVAGVEETQYF. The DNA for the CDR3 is TGCAGTGCTAGAGTTGCGGGTGTAGAAGAGACCCAGTACTTC.

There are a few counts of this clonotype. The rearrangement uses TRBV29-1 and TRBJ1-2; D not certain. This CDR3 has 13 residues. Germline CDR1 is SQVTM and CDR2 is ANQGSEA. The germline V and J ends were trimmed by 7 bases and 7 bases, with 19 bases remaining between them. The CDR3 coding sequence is TGCAGCGCCCGAGGGTCCGACGCTGGTGGCTACACCTTC. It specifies CSARGSDAGGYTF.

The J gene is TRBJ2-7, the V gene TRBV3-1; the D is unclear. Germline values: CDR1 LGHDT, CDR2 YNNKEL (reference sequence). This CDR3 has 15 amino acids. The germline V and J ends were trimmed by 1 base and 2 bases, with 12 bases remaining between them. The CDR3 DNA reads TGTGCCAGCAGCCAAGCAGCGATCCCAACCTACGAGCAGTACTTC. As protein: CASSQAAIPTYEQYF.

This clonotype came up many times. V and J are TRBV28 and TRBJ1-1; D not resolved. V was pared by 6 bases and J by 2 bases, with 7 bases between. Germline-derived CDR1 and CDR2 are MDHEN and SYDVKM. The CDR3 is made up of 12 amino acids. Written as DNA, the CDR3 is TGTGCCAGCAGGCGAGCAAACACTGAAGCTTTCTTT. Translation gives CASRRANTEAFF.

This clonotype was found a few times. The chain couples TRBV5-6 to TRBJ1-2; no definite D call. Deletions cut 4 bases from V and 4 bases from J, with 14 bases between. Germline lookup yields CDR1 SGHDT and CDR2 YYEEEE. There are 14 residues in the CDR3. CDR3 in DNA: TGTGCCAGCAGCCTCGTACCCGACATCTATGGCTACACCTTC. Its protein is CASSLVPDIYGYTF.

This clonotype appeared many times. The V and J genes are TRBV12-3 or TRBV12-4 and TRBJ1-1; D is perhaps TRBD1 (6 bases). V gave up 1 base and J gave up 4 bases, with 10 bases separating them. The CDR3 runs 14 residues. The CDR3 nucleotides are TGTGCCAGCAGTTTAGAACAGGGATCCACTGAAGCTTTCTTT. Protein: CASSLEQGSTEAFF.

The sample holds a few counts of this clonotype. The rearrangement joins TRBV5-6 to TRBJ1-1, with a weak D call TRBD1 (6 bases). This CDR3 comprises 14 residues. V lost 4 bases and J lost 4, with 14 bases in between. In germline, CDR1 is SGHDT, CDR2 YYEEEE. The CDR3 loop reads CASSHRVGVTEAFF. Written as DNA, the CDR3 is TGTGCCAGCAGCCACAGGGTGGGGGTCACTGAAGCTTTCTTT.

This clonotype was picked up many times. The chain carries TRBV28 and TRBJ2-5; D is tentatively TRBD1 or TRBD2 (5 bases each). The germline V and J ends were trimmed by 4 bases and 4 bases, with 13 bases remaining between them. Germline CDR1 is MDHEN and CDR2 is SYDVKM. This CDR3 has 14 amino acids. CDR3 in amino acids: CASSSRAGTETQYF. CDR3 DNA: TGTGCCAGCAGTTCACGGGCAGGGACAGAGACCCAGTACTTC.

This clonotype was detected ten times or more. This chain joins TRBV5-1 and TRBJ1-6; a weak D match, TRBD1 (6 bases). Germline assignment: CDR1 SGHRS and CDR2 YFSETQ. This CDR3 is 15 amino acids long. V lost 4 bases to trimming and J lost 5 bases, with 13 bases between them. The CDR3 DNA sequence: TGCGCCAGCAGCGGTGACAGGACAAATAATTCACCCCTCCACTTT. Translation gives CASSGDRTNNSPLHF.

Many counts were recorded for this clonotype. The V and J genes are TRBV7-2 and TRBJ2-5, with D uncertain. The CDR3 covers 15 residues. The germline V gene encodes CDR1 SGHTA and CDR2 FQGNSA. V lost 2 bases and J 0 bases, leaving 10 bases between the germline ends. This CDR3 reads CASSLLGGYQETQYF. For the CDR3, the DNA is TGTGCCAGCAGCTTATTAGGCGGATACCAAGAGACCCAGTACTTC.

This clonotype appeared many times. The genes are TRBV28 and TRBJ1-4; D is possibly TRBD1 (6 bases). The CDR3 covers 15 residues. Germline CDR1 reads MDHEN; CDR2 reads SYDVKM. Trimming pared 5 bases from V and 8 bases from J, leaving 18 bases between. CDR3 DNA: TGTGCCAGCAGTCCACCGAGGGGGGGCCTGGAAAAACTGTTTTTT. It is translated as CASSPPRGGLEKLFF.

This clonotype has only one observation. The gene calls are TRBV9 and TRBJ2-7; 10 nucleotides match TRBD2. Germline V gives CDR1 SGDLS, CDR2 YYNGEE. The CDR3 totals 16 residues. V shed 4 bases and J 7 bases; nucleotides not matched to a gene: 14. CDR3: CASSPRYSSGSGEQYF. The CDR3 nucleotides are TGTGCCAGCAGCCCCCGCTATTCTAGCGGGAGTGGGGAGCAGTACTTC.

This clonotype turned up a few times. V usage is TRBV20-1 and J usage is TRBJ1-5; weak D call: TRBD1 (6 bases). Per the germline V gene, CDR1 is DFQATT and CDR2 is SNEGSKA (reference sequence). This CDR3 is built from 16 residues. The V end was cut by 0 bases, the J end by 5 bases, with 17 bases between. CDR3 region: CSARDPDSKSDQPQHF. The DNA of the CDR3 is TGCAGTGCTAGAGATCCGGACAGCAAGTCGGATCAGCCCCAGCATTTT.

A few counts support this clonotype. The CDR3 loop reads CASSLGVGQETQYF. The DNA of the CDR3 is TGCGCCAGCAGCTTGGGGGTTGGGCAAGAGACCCAGTACTTC. J is TRBJ2-5 and V is TRBV5-1; the D is unclear. Trimming cost V 0 bases and J 2 bases, with 8 bases left between them. The length of the CDR3 is 14 residues. Looked up from germline, CDR1 is SGHRS and CDR2 is YFSETQ. The variable domain in full, with the rest retrieved from reference TRBV5-1 and TRBJ2-5, is KAGVTQTPRYLIKTRGQQVTLSCSPISGHRSVSWYQQTPGQGLQFLFEYFSETQRNKGNFPGRFSGRQFSNSRSEMNVSTLELGDSALYLCASSLGVGQETQYFGPGTRLLVL.

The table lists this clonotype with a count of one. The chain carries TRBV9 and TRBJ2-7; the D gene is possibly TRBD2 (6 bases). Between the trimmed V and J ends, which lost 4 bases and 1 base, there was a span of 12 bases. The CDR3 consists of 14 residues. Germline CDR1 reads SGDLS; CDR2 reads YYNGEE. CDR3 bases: TGTGCCAGCAGCCCTCACGGGACTTCCTACGAGCAGTACTTC. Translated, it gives CASSPHGTSYEQYF.

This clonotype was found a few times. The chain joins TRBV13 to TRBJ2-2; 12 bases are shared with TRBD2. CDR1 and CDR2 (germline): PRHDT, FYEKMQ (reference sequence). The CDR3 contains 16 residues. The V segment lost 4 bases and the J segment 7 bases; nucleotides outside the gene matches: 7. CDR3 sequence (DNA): TGTGCCAGCAGCTCCCGGACTAGCGGGGAGGTCGGGGAGCTGTTTTTT. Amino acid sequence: CASSSRTSGEVGELFF. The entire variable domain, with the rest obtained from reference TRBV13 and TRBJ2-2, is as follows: AAGVIQSPRHLIKEKRETATLKCYPIPRHDTVYWYQQGPGQDPQFLISFYEKMQSDKGSIPDRFSAQQFSDYHSELNMSSLELGDSALYFCASSSRTSGEVGELFFGEGSRLTVL.

CDR3 in amino acids: CASSLPGINYGYTF. The CDR3 DNA is TGCGCCAGCAGCTTGCCGGGAATTAACTATGGCTACACCTTC. The chain combines TRBV5-1 with TRBJ1-2, with D unresolved. The CDR3 totals 14 residues. Trimming cost V 1 base and J 1 base, with 8 bases left between them. Germline lookup yields CDR1 SGHRS and CDR2 YFSETQ.

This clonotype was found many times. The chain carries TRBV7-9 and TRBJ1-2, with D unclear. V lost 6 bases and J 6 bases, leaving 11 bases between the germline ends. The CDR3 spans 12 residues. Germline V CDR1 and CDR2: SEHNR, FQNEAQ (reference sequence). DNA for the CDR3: TGTGCCAGCAGGGATCGGCGGGATGGCTACACCTTC. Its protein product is CASRDRRDGYTF.

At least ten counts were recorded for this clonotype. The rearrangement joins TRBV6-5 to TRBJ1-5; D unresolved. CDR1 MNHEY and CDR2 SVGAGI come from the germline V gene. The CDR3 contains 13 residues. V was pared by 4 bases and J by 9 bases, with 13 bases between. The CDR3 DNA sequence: TGTGCCAGCAGTTTTTCAGGCGATACGCCCCAGCATTTT. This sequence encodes CASSFSGDTPQHF.